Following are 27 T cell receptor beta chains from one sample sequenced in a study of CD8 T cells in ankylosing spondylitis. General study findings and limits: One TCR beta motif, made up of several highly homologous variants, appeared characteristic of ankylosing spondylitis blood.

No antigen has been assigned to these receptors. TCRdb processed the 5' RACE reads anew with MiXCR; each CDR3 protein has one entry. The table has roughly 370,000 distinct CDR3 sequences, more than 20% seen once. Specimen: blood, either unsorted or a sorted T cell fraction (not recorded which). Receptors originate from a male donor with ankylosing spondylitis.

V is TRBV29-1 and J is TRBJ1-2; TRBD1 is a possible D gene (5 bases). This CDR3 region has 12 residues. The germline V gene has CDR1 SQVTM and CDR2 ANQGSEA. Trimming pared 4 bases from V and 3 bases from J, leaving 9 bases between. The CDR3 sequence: CSVAGGDYGYTF. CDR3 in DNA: TGCAGCGTTGCCGGGGGGGACTATGGCTACACCTTC.

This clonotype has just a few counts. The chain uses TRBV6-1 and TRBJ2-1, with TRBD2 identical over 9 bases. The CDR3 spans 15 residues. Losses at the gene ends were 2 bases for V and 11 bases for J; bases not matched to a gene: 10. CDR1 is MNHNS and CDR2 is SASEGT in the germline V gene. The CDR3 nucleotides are TGTGCCAGCAGTGAATGGCGGGAGGGCCTTAGGAAGCAGTTCTTC. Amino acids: CASSEWREGLRKQFF.

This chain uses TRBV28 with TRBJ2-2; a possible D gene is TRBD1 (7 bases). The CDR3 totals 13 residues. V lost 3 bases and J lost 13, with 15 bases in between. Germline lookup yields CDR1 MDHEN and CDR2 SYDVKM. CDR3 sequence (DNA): TGTGCCAGCAGTTTTGGGGGGACAGCCCGGCTGTTTTTT. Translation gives CASSFGGTARLFF.

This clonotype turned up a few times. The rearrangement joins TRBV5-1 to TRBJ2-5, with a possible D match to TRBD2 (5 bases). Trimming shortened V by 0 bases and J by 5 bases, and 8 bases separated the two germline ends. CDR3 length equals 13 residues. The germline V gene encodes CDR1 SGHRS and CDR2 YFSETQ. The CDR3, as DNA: TGCGCCAGCAGCTTGGGGAGGCTGGAGACCCAGTACTTC. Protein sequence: CASSLGRLETQYF.

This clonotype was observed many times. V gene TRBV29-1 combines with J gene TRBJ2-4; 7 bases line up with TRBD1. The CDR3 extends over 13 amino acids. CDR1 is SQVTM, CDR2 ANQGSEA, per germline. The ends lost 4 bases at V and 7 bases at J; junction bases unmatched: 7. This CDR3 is CSVARQGRNIQYF. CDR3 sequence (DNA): TGCAGCGTTGCCCGACAGGGAAGGAACATTCAGTACTTC.

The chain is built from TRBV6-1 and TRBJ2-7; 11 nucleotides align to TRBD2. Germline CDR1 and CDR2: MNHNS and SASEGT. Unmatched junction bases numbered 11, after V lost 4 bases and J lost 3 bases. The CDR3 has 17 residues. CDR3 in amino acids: CASSGATSGKPSYEQYF. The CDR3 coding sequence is TGTGCCAGCAGTGGCGCGACTAGCGGGAAACCAAGCTACGAGCAGTACTTC.

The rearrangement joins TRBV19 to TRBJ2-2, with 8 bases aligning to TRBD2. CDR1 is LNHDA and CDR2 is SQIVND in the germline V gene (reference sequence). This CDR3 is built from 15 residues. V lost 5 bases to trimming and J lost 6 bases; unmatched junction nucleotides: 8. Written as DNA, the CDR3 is TGTGCCAGTAGTGTTAGCGGGGCCGGATCCGGGGAGCTGTTTTTT. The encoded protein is CASSVSGAGSGELFF.

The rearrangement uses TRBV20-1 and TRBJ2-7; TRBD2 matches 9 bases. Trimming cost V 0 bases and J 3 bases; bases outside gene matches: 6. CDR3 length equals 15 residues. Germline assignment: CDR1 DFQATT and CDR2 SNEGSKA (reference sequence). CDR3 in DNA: TGCAGTGCTAGAGACGCCGCGGGAGGGGTCTACGAGCAGTACTTC. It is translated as CSARDAAGGVYEQYF.

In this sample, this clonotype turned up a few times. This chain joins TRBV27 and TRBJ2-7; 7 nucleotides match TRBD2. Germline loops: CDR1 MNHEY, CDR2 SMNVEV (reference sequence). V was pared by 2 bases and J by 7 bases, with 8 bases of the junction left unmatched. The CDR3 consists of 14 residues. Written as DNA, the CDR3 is TGTGCCAGCAGTTTAGCGGGAGATGATTGGGAGCAGTACTTC. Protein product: CASSLAGDDWEQYF.

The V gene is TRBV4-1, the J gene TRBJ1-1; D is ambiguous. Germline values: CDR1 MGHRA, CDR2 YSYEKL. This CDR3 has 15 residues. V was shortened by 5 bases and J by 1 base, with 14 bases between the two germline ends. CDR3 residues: CASSSRASENTEAFF. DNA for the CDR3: TGCGCCAGCAGCTCGCGGGCCTCGGAGAACACTGAAGCTTTCTTT.

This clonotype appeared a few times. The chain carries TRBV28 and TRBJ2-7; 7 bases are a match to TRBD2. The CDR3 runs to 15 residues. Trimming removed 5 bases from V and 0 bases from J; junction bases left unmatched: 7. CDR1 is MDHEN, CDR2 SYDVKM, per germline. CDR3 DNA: TGTGCCAGCAGTCTCCTAGCGGTTCGCTCCTACGAGCAGTACTTC. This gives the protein CASSLLAVRSYEQYF.

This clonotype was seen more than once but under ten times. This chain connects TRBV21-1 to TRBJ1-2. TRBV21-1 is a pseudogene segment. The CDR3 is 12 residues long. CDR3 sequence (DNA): TGTGCCAGCAGCCTTAACTCGAATGGCTACACCTTC. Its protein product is CASSLNSNGYTF.

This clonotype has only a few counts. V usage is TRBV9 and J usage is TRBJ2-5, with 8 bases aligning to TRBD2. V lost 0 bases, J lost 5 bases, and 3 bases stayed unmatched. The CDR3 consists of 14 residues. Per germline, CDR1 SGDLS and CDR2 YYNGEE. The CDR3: CASSVGTSWETQYF. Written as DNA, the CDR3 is TGTGCCAGCAGCGTAGGGACTAGCTGGGAGACCCAGTACTTC.

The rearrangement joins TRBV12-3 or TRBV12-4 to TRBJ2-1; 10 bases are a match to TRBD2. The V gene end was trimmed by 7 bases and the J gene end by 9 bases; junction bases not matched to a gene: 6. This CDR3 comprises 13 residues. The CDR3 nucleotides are TGTGCCAGCACCCCCAGCGGGAGGGGTGAGCAGTTCTTC. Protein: CASTPSGRGEQFF.

CDR3 amino acids: CSAGRQLAEAFF. The CDR3 region has the DNA TGCAGCGCTGGTCGGCAGCTAGCTGAAGCTTTCTTT. The V gene is TRBV29-1, the J gene TRBJ1-1; no reliable D call. The V end was cut by 7 bases, the J end by 6 bases, with 15 bases between. CDR1 is SQVTM and CDR2 is ANQGSEA in the germline V gene. This CDR3 has 12 amino acids.

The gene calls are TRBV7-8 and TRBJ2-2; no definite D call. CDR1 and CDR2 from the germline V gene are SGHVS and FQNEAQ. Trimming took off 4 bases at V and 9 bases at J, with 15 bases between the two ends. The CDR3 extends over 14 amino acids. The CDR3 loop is CASSSSGVTRELFF. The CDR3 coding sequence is TGTGCCAGCAGCTCAAGTGGGGTTACCCGGGAGCTGTTTTTT.

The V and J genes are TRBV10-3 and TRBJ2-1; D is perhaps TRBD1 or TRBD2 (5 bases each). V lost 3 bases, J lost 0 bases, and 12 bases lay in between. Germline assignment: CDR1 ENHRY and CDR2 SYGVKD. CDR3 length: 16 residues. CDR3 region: CAISEGTTSSYNEQFF. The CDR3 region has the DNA TGTGCCATCAGTGAAGGGACCACAAGCTCCTACAATGAGCAGTTCTTC.

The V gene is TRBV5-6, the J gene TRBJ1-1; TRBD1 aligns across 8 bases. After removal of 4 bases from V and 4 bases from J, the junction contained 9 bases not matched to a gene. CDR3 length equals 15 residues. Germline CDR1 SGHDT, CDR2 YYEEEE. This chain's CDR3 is CASSKIGQGSTEAFF. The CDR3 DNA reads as TGTGCCAGCAGCAAGATAGGACAGGGTAGCACTGAAGCTTTCTTT.

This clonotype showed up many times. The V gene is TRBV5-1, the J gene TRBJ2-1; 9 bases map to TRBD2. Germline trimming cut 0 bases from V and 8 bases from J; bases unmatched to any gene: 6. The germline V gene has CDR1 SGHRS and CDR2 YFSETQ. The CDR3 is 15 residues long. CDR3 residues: CASSLGLAGVDEQFF. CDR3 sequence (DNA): TGCGCCAGCAGCTTGGGGTTAGCGGGAGTGGATGAGCAGTTCTTC.

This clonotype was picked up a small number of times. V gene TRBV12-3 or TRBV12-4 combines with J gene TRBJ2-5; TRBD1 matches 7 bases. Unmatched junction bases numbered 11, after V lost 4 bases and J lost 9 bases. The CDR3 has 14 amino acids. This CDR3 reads CASSSGTAIEAQYF. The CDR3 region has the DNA TGTGCCAGCAGTTCTGGGACAGCTATTGAGGCCCAGTACTTC.

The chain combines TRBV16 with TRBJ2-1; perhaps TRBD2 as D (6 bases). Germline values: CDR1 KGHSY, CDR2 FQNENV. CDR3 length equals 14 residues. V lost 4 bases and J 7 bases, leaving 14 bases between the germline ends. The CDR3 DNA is TGTGCCAGCAGCCCGCTGGCGGGAAGTAATGAGCAGTTCTTC. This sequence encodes CASSPLAGSNEQFF.

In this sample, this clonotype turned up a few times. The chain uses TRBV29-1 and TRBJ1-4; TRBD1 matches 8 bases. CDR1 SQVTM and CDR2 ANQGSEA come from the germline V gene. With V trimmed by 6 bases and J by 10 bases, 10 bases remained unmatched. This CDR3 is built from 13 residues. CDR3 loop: CSVGQGSIGKLFF. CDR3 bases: TGCAGCGTCGGACAGGGTTCGATTGGAAAACTGTTTTTT.

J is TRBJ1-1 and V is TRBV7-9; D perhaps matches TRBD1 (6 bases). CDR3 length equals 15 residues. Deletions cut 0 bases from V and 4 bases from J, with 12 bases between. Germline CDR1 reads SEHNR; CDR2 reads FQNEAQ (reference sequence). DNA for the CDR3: TGTGCCAGCAGCTTAGCCCGCAGGGGCGGCACTGAAGCTTTCTTT. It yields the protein CASSLARRGGTEAFF.

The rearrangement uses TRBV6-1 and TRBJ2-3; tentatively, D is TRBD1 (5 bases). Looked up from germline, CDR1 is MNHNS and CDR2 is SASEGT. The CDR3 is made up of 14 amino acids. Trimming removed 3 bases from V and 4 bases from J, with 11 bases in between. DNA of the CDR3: TGTGCCAGCAGTGAGGGGCTCGCAGCAGATACGCAGTATTTT. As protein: CASSEGLAADTQYF.

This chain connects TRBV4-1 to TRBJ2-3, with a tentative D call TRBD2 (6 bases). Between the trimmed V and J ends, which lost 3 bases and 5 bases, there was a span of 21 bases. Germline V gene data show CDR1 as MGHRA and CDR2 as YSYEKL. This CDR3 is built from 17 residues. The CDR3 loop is CASSHRASDPSGDTQYF. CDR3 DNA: TGCGCCAGCAGCCACAGAGCTAGCGACCCCTCGGGAGATACGCAGTATTTT.

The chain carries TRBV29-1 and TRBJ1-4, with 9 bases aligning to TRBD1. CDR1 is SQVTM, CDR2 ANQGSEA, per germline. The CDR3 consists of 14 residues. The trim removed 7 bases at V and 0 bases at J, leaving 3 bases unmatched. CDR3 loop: CSARQGATNEKLFF. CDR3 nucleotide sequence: TGCAGCGCTCGACAGGGGGCAACTAATGAAAAACTGTTTTTT.

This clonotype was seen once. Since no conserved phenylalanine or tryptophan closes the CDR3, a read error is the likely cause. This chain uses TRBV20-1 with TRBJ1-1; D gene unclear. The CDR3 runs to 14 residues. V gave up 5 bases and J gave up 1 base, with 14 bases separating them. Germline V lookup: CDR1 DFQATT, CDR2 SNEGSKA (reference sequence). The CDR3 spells CSAGLRLPNTEAFL. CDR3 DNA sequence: TGCAGTGCTGGCCTAAGGCTGCCGAACACTGAAGCTTTCCTT.